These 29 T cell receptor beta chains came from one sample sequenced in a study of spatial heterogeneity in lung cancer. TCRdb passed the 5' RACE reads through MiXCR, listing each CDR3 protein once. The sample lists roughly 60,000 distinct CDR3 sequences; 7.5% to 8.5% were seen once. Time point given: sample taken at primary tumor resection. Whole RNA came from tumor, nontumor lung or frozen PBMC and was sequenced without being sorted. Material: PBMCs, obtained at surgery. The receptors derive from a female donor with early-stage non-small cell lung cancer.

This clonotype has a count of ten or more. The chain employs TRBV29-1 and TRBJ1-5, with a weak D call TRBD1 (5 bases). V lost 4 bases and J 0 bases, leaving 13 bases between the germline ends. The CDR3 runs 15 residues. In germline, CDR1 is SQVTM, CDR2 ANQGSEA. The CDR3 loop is CSVAGTDYSNQPQHF. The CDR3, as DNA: TGCAGCGTTGCCGGGACGGATTATAGCAATCAGCCCCAGCATTTT.

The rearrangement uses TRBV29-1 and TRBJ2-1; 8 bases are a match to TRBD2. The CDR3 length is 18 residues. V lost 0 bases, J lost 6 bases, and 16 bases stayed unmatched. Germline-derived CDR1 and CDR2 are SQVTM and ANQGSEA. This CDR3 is CSVEDWSSGLEAGNEQFF. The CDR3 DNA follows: TGCAGCGTTGAAGATTGGTCCTCGGGACTAGAGGCGGGCAATGAGCAGTTCTTC.

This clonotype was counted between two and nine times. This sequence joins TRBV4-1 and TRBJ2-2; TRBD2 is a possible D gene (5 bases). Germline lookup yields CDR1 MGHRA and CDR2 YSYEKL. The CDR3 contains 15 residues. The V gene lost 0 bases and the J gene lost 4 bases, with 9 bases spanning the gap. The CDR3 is CASSQEGVPTGELFF. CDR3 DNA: TGCGCCAGCAGCCAAGAGGGAGTGCCCACCGGGGAGCTGTTTTTT.

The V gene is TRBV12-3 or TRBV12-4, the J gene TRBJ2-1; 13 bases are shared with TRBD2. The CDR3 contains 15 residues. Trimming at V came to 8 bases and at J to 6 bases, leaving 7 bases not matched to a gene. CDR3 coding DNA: TGTGCCAGCGGCCGACTAGCGGGGGGAGGCAATGAGCAGTTCTTC. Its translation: CASGRLAGGGNEQFF.

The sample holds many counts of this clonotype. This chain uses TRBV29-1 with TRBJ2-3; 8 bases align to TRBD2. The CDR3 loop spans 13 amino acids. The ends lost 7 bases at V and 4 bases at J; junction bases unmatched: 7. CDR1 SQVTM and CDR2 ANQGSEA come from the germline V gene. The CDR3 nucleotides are TGCAGCGCCAGCGGGAGCGGCGCAGATACGCAGTATTTT. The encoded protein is CSASGSGADTQYF.

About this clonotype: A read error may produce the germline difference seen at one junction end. This chain's CDR3 is CASSFEGLTIAGF. In DNA, the CDR3 is TGTGCCAGCAGTTTTGAGGGACTAACAATCGCGGGTTTT. The V and J genes are TRBV12-3 or TRBV12-4 and TRBJ2-3; TRBD2 agrees at 7 bases. The length of the CDR3 is 13 residues.

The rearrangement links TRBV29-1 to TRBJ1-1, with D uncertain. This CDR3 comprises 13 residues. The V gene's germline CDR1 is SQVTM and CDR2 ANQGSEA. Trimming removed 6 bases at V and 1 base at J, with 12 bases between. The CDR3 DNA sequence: TGCAGCGTCTTCGGACTCTCGAACACTGAAGCTTTCTTT. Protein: CSVFGLSNTEAFF.

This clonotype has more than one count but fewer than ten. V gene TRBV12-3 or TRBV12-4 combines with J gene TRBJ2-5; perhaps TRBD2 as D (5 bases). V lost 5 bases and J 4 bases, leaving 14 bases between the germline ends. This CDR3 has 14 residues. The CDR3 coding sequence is TGTGCCAGCAGTCCAAATCCGGCGGGAGAGACCCAGTACTTC. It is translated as CASSPNPAGETQYF.

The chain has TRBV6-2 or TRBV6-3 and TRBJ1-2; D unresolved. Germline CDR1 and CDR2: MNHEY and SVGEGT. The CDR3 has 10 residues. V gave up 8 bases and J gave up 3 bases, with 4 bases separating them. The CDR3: CASGDYGYTF. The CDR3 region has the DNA TGTGCCAGCGGGGACTATGGCTACACCTTC.

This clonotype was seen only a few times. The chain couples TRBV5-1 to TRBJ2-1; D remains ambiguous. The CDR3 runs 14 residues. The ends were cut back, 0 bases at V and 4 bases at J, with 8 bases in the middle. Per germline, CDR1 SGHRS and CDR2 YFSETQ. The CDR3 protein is CASSLDQVYNEQFF. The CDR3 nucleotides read TGCGCCAGCAGCTTGGATCAGGTATACAATGAGCAGTTCTTC.

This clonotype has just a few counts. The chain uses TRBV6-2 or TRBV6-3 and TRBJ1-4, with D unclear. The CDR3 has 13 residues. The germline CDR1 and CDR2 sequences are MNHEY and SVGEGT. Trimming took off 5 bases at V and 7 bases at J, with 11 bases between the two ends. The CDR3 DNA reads TGTGCCAGCAGTCCGGTGCCAAGTGAAAAACTGTTTTTT. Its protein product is CASSPVPSEKLFF.

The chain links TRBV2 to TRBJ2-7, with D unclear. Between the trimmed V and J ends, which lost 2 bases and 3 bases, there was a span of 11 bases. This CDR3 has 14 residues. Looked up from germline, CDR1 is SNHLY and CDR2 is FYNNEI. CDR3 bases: TGTGCCAGCAGTGAATCTCCGATGGACTACGAGCAGTACTTC. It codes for CASSESPMDYEQYF.

The CDR3 sequence is CASSQEAGVMTDTQYF. CDR3 bases: TGTGCCAGCAGCCAAGAAGCGGGAGTTATGACAGATACGCAGTATTTT. V and J are TRBV3-1 and TRBJ2-3; 8 positions agree with TRBD2. The V gene's germline CDR1 is LGHDT and CDR2 YNNKEL (reference sequence). The CDR3 runs to 16 residues. The ends lost 0 bases at V and 3 bases at J; junction bases unmatched: 5.

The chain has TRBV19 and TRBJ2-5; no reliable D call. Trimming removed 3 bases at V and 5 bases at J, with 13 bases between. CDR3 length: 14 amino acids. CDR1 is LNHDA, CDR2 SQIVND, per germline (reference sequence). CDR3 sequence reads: CASSIKVSGETQYF. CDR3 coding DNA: TGTGCCAGTAGTATTAAGGTCTCCGGCGAGACCCAGTACTTC.

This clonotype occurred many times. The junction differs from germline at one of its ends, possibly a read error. CDR3 sequence: CASSPQPAQGQFF. Written as DNA, the CDR3 is TGTGCCAGCTCTCCACAGCCGGCTCAGGGGCAGTTCTTC. The J gene is TRBJ2-1, the V gene TRBV18; D is perhaps TRBD1 (5 bases). Germline V CDR1 and CDR2: KGHSH, LQKENI. The CDR3 has 13 amino acids. The complete variable domain, with remaining parts taken from reference TRBV18 and TRBJ2-1, reads NAGVMQNPRHLVRRRGQEARLRCSPMKGHSHVYWYRQLPEEGLKFMVYLQKENIIDESGMPKERFSAEFPKEGPSILRIQQVVRGDSAAYFCASSPQPAQGQFFGPGTRLTVL.

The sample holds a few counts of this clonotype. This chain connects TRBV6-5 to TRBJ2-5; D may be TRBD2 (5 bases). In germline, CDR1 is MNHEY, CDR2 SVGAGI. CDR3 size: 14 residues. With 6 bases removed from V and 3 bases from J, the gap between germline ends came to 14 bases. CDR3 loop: CASRPAGVKETQYF. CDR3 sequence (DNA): TGTGCCAGCAGGCCCGCCGGGGTAAAAGAGACCCAGTACTTC.

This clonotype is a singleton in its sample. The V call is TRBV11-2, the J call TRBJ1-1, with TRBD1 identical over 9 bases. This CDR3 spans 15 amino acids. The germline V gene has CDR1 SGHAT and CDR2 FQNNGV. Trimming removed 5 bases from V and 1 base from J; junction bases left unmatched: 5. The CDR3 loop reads CASSQLGQGNTEAFF. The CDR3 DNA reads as TGTGCCAGCAGCCAGCTGGGACAGGGGAACACTGAAGCTTTCTTT.

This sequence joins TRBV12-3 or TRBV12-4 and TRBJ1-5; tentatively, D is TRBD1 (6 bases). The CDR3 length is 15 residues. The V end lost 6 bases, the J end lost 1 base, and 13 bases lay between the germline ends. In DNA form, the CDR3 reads TGTGCCAGCAGCTTACAGGGCGAGAGCAATCAGCCCCAGCATTTT. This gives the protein CASSLQGESNQPQHF.

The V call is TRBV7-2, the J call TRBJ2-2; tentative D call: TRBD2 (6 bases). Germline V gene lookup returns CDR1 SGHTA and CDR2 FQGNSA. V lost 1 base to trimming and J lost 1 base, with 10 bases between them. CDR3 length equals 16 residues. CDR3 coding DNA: TGTGCCAGCAGCTTAGATCGGGGAGGGAACACCGGGGAGCTGTTTTTT. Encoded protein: CASSLDRGGNTGELFF.

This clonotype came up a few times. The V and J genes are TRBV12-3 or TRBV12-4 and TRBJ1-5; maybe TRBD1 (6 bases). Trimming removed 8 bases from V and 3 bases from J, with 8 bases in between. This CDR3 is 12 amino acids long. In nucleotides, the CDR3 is TGTGCCAGCCAGGGGAACAATCAGCCCCAGCATTTT. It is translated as CASQGNNQPQHF.

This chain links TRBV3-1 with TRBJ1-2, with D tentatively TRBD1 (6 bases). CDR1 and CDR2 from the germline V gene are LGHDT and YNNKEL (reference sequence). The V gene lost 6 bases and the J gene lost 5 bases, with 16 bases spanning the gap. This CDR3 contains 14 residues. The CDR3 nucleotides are TGTGCCAGCAGGGGAACAGGGCGTCAATATGGCTACACCTTC. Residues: CASRGTGRQYGYTF.

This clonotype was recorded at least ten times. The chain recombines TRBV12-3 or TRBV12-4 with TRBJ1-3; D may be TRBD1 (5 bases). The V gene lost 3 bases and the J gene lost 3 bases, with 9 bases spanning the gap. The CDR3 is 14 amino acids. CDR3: CASSFGANGNTIYF. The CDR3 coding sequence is TGTGCCAGCAGTTTTGGGGCGAATGGAAACACCATATATTTT.

This chain's CDR3 is CASRTGGTETQYF. The CDR3 nucleotides read TGTGCCAGCAGAACAGGGGGTACAGAGACCCAGTACTTC. The chain couples TRBV6-5 to TRBJ2-5; 8 nucleotides agree with TRBD1. This CDR3 is 13 amino acids long. V lost 6 bases to trimming and J lost 4 bases; unmatched junction nucleotides: 4. Germline loops: CDR1 MNHEY, CDR2 SVGAGI.

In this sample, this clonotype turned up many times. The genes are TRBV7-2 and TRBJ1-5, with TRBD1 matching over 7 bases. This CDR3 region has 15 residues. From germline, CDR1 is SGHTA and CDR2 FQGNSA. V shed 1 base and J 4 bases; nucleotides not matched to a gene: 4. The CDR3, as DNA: TGTGCCAGCAGCTTAGTAAAGGGGGCAAATCAGCCCCAGCATTTT. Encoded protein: CASSLVKGANQPQHF.

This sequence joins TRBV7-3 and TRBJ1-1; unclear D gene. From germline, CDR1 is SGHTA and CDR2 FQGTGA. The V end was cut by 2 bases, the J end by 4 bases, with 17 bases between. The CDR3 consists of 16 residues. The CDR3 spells CASSLGGLASGTEAFF. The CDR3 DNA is TGTGCCAGCAGCTTAGGCGGGTTGGCTTCGGGCACTGAAGCTTTCTTT.

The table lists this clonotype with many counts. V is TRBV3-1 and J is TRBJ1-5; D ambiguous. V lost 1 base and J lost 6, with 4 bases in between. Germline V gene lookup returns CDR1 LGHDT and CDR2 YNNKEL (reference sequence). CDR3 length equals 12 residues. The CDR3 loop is CASSQGSQPQHF. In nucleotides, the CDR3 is TGTGCCAGCAGCCAAGGAAGTCAGCCCCAGCATTTT.

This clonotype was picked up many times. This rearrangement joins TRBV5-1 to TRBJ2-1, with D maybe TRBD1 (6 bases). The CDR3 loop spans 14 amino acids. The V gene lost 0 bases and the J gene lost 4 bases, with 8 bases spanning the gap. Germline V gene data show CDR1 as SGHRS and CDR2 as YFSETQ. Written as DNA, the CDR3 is TGCGCCAGCAGCTTGGCCGGACAGTACAATGAGCAGTTCTTC. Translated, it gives CASSLAGQYNEQFF.

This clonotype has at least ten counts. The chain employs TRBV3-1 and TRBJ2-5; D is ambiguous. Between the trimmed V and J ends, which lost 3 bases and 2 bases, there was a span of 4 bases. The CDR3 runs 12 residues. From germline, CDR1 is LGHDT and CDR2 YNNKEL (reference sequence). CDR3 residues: CASSQQQETQYF. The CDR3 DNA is TGTGCCAGCAGCCAGCAACAAGAGACCCAGTACTTC.

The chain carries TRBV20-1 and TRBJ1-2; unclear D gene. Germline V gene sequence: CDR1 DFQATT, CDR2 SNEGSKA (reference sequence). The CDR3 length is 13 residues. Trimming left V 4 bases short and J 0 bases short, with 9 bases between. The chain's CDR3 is CSAIQPSNYGYTF. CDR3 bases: TGCAGTGCTATACAGCCTTCTAACTATGGCTACACCTTC.